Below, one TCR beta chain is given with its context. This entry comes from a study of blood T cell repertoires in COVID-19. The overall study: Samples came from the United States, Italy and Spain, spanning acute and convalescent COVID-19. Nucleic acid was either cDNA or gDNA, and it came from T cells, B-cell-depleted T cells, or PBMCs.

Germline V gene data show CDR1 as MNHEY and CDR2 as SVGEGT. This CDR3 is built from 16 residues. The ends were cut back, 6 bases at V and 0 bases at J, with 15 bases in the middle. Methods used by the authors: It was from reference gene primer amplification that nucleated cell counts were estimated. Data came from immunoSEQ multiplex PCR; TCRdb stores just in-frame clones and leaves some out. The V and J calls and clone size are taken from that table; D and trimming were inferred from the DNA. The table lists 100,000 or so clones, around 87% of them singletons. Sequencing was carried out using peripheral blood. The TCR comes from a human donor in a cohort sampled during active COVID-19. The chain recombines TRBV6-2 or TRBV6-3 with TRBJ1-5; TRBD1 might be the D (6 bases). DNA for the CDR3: TGTGCCAGCAGCCCTAAGGGGGGGTCTAGCAATCAGCCCCAGCATTTT. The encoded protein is CASSPKGGSSNQPQHF.